This TCR beta chain appears in the sequencing data of a study of monozygotic twins with inflammatory bowel disease. General observations from the study: No difference was seen in repertoire similarity between concordant and discordant twins, possibly from limited power. Twins with IBD were found to have lower TCRbeta diversity (inverse Simpson) than healthy co-twins.

Notes on this clonotype: The antigen is not known.

Reanalyzing the 5' RACE reads, TCRdb keeps one entry per CDR3 protein, without DNA. In total, the table holds around 450,000 distinct CDR3 sequences. From germline, CDR1 is SGHVS and CDR2 FQNEAQ. The CDR3 is 15 residues long. The chain uses TRBV7-8 and TRBJ2-7; TCRdb proposes TRBD1, but this gene call is untestable without DNA. This TCR came from a human donor with ulcerative colitis or Crohn's disease, or a healthy co-twin of an affected twin (not recorded which). The sample was blood. The chain's CDR3 is CASSDDRGRSHEQYF.